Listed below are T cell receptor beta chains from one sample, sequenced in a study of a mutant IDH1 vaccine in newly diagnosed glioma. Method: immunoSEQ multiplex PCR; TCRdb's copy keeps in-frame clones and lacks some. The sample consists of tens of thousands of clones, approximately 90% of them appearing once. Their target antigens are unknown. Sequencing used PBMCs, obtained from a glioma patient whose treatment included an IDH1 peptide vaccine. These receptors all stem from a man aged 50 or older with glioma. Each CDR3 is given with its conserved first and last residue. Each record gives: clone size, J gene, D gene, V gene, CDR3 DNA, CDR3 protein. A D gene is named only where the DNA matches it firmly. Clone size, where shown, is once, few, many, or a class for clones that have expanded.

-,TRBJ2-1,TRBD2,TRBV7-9,TGTGCCAGCAGCGCCCGGACTAGCGGGGATGGGCAGTTCTTC,CASSARTSGDGQFF
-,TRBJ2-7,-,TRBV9,TGTGCCAGCAGCCTTACGACCTTGGCCTACGAGCAGTACTTC,CASSLTTLAYEQYF
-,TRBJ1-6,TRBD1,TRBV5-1,TGCGCCAGCAGCTCAAGGACAGGGGCTAATTCACCCCTCCACTTT,CASSSRTGANSPLHF
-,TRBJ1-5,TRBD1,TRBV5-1,TGCGCCAGCAGCCCCGGGACAGGGGGCGCCGGTCAGCCCCAGCATTTT,CASSPGTGGAGQPQHF
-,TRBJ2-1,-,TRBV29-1,TGCAGCGTTGAAGGGCCGGGAGCAGCTGAGCAGTTCTTC,CSVEGPGAAEQFF
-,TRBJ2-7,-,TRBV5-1,TGCGCCAGCGCCCGGGTTGGGGGTGGAACTGCGGGCTACGAGCAGTACTTC,CASARVGGGTAGYEQYF
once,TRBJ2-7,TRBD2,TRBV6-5,TGTGCCAGCAGTTACTACGGGACTAGCGGGACCTACGAGCAGTACTTC,CASSYYGTSGTYEQYF
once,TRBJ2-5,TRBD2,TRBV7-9,TGTGCCAGCAGAGGGCTAGCGGAGTACCAAGAGACCCAGTACTTC,CASRGLAEYQETQYF
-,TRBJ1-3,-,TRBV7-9,TGTGCCAGCGGCAGAAACACCATATATTTT,CASGRNTIYF
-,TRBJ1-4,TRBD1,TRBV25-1,TGTGCCAGCAGTGACGACAGGGGTAATGAAAAACTGTTTTTT,CASSDDRGNEKLFF
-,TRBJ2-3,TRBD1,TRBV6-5,TGTGCCAGCAGTTACCTGCAGGGGGCTGGCACAGATACGCAGTATTTT,CASSYLQGAGTDTQYF
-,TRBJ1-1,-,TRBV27,TGTGCCAGCAGGCAACACTACAGGGATGAAGCTTTCTTT,CASRQHYRDEAFF
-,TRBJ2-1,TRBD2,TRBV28,TGTGCCAGCACCTGGTGGCAGTGGGGCGGGAGAAGCTCCTACAATGAGCAGTTCTTC,CASTWWQWGGRSSYNEQFF
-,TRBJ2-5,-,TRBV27,TGTGCCAGCAGTCCAGGGACCGTCCCGGGGTTGGAGACCCAGTACTTC,CASSPGTVPGLETQYF
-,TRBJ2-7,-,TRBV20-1,TGCAGTGGGAGAGATGCAGGACAGACTCACTTC,CSGRDAGQTHF
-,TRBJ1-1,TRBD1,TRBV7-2,TGTGCCAGCAGGCCGACAGGGGCGAACACTGAAGCTTTCTTT,CASRPTGANTEAFF
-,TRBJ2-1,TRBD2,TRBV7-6,TGTGCCAGCAGCCCTTCTAGCGGGGGGGCCACTGAGCAGTTCTTC,CASSPSSGGATEQFF
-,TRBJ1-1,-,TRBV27,TGTGCCAGCAGACAGAACACTGAAGCTTTCTTT,CASRQNTEAFF
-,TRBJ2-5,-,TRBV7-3,TGTGCCAGCAGTCTAATAAAGGGGGAGACCCAGTACTTC,CASSLIKGETQYF
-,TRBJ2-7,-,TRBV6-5,TGTGCCAGCAGAGACAGGACCTACGAGCAGTACTTC,CASRDRTYEQYF
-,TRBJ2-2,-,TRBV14,TGTGCCAGCAGCCACAGGGGACTGGGCGGGGAGCTGTTTTTT,CASSHRGLGGELFF
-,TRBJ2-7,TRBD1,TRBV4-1,TGCGCCAGCAACCTAACGCCGGGGACAGGGGTTGAAGAGCAGTACTTC,CASNLTPGTGVEEQYF
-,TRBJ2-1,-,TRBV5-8,TGTGCCAGCAGCTTTTCCTACAATGAGCAGTTCTTC,CASSFSYNEQFF
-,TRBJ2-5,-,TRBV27,TGTGCCAGCAGCCGGGACTTTCAAGAGACCCAGTACTTC,CASSRDFQETQYF
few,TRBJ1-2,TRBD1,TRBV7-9,TGTGCCAGCAGCGTAGGACAGGGGGGACCCTATGGCTACACCTTC,CASSVGQGGPYGYTF
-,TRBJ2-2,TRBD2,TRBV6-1,TGTGCCAGCATTCGGGGGAGGGGGAACACCGGGGAGCTGTTTTTT,CASIRGRGNTGELFF
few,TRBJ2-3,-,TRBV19,TGTGCCAGTAGTAGGGAGGCAGATACGCAGTATTTT,CASSREADTQYF
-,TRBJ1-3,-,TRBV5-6,TGTGCCAGCAGCCTCGAATTAGCGAGGGGGAGCTCTGGAAACACCATATATTTT,CASSLELARGSSGNTIYF
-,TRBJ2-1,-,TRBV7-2,TGTGCCAGCAGCTACAATGAGCAGTTCTTC,CASSYNEQFF
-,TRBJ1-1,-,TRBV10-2,TGCGCCAGCAGTAATAGCCCCAGGGAAGCTTTCTTT,CASSNSPREAFF
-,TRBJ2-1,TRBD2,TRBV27,TGTGCCAGCAGTTCGGGGGGAGGGTCCTACAATGAGCAGTTCTTC,CASSSGGGSYNEQFF
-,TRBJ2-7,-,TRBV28,TGTGCCAGCAGCTTGGACGTGGGAGTCTACGAGCAGTACTTC,CASSLDVGVYEQYF
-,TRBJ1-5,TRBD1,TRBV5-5,TGTGCCAGCAATAAGGGACAGTCAAATCAGCCCCAGCATTTT,CASNKGQSNQPQHF
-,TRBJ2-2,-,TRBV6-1,TGTGCCAGCAGTGAAGCGGGTGCTGGGGAGCTGTTTTTT,CASSEAGAGELFF
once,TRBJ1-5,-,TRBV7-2,TGTGCCAGCAGCTTAGGGGTCAATCAGCCCCAGCATTTT,CASSLGVNQPQHF
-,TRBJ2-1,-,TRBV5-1,TGCGCCAGCAGCTTGGGTAGTGGAGTCTCATATGAGCAGTTCTTC,CASSLGSGVSYEQFF